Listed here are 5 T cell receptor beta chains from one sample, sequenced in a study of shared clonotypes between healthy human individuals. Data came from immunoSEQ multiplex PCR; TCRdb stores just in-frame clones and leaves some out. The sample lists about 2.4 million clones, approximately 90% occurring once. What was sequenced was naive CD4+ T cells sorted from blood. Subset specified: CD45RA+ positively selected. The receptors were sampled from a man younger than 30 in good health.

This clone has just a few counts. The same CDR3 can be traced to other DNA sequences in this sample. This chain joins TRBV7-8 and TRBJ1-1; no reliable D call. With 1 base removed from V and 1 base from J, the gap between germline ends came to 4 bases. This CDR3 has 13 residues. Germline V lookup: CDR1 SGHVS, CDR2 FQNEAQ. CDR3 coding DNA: TGTGCCAGCAGCTTAGGGGCGAACACTGAAGCTTTCTTT. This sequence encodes CASSLGANTEAFF.

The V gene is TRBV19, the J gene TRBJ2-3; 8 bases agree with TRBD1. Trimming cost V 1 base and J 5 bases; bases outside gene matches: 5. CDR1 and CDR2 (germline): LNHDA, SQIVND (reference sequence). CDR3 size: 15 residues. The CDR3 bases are TGTGCCAGTAGTATAGCCAGGGGGCAAAAAGATACGCAGTATTTT. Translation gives CASSIARGQKDTQYF.

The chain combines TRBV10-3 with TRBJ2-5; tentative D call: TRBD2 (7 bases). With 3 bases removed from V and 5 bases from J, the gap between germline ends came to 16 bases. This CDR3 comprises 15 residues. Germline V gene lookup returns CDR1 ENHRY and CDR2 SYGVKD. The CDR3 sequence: CAISERTAGGETQYF. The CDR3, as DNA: TGTGCCATCAGTGAAAGGACAGCCGGGGGGGAGACCCAGTACTTC.

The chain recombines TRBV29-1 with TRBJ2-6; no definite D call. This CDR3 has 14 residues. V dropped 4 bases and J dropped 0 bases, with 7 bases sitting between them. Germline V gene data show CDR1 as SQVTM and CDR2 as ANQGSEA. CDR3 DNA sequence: TGCAGCGTTGCCGAAGGCTCTGGGGCCAACGTCCTGACTTTC. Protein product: CSVAEGSGANVLTF.

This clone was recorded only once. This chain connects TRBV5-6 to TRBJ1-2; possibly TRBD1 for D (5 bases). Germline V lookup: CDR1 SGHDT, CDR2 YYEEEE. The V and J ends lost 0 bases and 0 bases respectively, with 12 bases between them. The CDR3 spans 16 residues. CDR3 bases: TGTGCCAGCAGCTTGGACCAAGGGACGGCTAACTATGGCTACACCTTC. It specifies CASSLDQGTANYGYTF.